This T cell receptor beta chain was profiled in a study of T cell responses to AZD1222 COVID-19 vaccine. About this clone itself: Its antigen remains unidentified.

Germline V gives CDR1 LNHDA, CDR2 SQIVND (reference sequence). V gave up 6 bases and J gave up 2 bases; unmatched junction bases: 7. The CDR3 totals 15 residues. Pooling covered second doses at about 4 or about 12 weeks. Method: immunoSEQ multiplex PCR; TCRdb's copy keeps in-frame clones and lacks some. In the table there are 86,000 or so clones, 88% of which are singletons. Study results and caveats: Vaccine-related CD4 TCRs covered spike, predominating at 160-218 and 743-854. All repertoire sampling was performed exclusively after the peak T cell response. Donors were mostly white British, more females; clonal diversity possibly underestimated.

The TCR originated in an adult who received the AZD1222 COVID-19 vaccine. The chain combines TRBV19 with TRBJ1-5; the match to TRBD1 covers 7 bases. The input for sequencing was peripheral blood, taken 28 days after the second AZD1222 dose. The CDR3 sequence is CASRTGLRGNQPQHF. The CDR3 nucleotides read TGTGCCAGTAGGACAGGGCTGAGGGGCAATCAGCCCCAGCATTTT.